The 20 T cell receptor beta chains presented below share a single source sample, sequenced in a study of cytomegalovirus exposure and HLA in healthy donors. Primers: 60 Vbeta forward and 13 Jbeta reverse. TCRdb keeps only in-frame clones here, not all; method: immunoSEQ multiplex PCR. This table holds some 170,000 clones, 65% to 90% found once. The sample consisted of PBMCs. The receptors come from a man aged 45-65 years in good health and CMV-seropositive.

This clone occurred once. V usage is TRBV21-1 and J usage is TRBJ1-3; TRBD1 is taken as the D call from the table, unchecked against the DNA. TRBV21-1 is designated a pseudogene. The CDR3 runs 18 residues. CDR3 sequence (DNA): TGTGCCAGCAGCAAAGTAGACCTCCGACAGGGGGTAAGAAACACCATATATTTT. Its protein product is CASSKVDLRQGVRNTIYF.

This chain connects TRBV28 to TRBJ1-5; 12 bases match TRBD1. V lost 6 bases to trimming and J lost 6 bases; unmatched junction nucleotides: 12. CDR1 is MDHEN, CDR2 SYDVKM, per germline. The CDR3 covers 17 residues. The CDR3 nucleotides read TGTGCCAGCAGCACCACCGGGACAGGGGGCGACGGTCAGCCCCAGCATTTT. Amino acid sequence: CASSTTGTGGDGQPQHF.

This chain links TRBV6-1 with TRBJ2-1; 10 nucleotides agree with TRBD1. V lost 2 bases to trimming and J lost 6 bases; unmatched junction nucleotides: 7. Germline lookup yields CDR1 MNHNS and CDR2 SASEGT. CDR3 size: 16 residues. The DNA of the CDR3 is TGTGCCAGCAGTGAATGGGAGGGGACAGGGGTCAATGAGCAGTTCTTC. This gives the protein CASSEWEGTGVNEQFF.

The CDR3 DNA sequence: TGTGCCAGCAGCCCCTCAGTCCGCCAGACAGTGCCGGAAGCTTTCTTT. Its protein is CASSPSVRQTVPEAFF. This rearrangement joins TRBV5-5 to TRBJ1-1, with D tentatively TRBD1 (5 bases). Germline assignment: CDR1 SGHKS and CDR2 YYEKEE (reference sequence). V lost 4 bases, J lost 8 bases, and 24 bases lay in between. The CDR3 is 16 amino acids.

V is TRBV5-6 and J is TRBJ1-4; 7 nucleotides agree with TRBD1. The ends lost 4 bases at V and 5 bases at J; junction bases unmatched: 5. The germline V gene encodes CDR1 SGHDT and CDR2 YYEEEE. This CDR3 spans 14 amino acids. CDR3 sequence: CASSLLQGNEKLFF. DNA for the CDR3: TGTGCCAGCAGCCTCCTACAGGGGAATGAAAAACTGTTTTTT.

The CDR3 loop reads CASSLVFFGQGVNTEAFF. Here the CDR3 DNA reads TGTGCCAGCAGCTTAGTCTTTTTCGGGCAGGGGGTCAACACTGAAGCTTTCTTT. V gene TRBV11-2 combines with J gene TRBJ1-1, with 7 bases identical to TRBD1. The V gene's germline CDR1 is SGHAT and CDR2 FQNNGV. Trimming removed 1 base from V and 2 bases from J; junction bases left unmatched: 13. The CDR3 extends over 18 amino acids. The whole variable domain, filled in from reference TRBV11-2 and TRBJ1-1, reads EAGVAQSPRYKIIEKRQSVAFWCNPISGHATLYWYQQILGQGPKLLIQFQNNGVVDDSQLPKDRFSAERLKGVDSTLKIQPAKLEDSAVYLCASSLVFFGQGVNTEAFFGQGTRLTVV.

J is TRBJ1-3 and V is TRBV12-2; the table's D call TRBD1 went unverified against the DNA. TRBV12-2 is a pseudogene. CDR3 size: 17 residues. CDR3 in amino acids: CASRHREPFYSGNTIYF. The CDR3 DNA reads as TGTGCAAGTCGCCACAGAGAGCCCTTTTATTCTGGAAACACCATATATTTT.

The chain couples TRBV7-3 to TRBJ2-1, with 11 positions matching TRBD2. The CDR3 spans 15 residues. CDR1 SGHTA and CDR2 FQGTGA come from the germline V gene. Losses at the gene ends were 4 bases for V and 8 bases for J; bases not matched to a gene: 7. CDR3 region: CASSSSLAGGDEQFF. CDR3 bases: TGTGCCAGCAGCTCAAGTCTAGCGGGGGGCGATGAGCAGTTCTTC.

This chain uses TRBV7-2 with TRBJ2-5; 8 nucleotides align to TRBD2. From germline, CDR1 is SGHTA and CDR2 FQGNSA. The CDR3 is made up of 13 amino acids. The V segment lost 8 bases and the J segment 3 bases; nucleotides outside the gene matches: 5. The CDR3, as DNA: TGTGCCAGCCAGCGGGGGTTCGAAGAGACCCAGTACTTC. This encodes CASQRGFEETQYF.

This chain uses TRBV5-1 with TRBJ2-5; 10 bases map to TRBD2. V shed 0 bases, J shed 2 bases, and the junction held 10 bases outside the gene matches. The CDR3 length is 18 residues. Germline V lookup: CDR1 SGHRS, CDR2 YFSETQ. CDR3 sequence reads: CASSLEPSGRSRQETQYF. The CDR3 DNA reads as TGCGCCAGCAGCTTGGAACCTAGCGGGAGATCGCGGCAAGAGACCCAGTACTTC.

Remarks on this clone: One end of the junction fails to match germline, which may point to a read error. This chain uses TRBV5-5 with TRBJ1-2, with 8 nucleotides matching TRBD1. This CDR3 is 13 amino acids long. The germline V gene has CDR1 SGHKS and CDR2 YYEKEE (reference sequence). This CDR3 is CASSQGANYSYTF. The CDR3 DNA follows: TGTGCCAGCAGCCAGGGGGCTAACTATAGCTACACCTTC.

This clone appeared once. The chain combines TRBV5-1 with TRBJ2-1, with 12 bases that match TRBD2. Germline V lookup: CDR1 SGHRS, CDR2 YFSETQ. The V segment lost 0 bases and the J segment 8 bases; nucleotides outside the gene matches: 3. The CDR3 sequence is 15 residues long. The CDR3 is CASSLGLAGGDEQFF. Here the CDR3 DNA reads TGCGCCAGCAGCTTGGGTCTAGCGGGAGGGGATGAGCAGTTCTTC. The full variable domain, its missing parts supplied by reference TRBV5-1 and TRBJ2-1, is KAGVTQTPRYLIKTRGQQVTLSCSPISGHRSVSWYQQTPGQGLQFLFEYFSETQRNKGNFPGRFSGRQFSNSRSEMNVSTLELGDSALYLCASSLGLAGGDEQFFGPGTRLTVL.

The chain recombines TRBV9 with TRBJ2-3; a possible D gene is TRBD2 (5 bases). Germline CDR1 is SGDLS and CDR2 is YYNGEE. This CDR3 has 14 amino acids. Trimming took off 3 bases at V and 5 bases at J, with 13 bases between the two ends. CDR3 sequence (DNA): TGTGCCAGCAGCGGACTACAACCCGGAGATACGCAGTATTTT. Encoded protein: CASSGLQPGDTQYF.

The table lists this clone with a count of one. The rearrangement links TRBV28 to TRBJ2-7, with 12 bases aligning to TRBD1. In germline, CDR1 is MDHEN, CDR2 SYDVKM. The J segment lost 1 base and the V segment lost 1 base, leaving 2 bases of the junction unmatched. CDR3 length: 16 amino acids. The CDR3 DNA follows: TGTGCCAGCAGTTTATCGGGACAGGGGGCATCCTACGAGCAGTACTTC. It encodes CASSLSGQGASYEQYF.

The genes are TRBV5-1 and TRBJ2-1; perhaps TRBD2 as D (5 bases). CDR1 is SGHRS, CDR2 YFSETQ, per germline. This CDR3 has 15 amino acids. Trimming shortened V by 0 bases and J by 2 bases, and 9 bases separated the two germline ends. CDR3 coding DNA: TGCGCCAGCAGCTTGGGAAACGGGGCCTACAATGAGCAGTTCTTC. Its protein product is CASSLGNGAYNEQFF.

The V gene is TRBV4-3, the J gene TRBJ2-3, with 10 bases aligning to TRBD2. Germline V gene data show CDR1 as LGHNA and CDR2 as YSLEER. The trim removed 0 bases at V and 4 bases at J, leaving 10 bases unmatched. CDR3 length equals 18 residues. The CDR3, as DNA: TGCGCCAGCAGCCAAGAAGGGGGGCTAGCGGGGGTCCCAGATACGCAGTATTTT. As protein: CASSQEGGLAGVPDTQYF.

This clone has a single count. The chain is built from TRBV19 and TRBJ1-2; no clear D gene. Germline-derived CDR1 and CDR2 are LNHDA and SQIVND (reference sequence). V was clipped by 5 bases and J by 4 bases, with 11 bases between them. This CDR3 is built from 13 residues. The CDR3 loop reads CASSFEASYGYTF. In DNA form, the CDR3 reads TGTGCCAGTAGTTTCGAGGCTAGCTATGGCTACACCTTC.

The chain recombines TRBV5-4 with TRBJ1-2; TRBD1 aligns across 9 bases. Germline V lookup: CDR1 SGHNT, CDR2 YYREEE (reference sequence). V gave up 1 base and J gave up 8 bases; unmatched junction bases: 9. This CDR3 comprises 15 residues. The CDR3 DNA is TGTGCCAGCAGCTTGAAGAGGACAGGGGTGTGGGGCTACACCTTC. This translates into CASSLKRTGVWGYTF.

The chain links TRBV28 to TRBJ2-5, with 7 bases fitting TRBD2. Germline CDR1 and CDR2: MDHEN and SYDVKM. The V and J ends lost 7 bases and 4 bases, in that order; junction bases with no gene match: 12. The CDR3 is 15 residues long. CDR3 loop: CASTPLRESRETQYF. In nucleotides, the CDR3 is TGTGCCAGCACCCCCCTGCGGGAGTCACGAGAGACCCAGTACTTC.

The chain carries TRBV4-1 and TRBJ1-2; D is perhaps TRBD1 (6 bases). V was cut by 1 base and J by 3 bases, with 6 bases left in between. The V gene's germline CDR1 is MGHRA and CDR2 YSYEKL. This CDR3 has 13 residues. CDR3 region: CASSQGTDYGYTF. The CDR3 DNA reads TGCGCCAGCAGCCAAGGGACAGACTATGGCTACACCTTC.